The present entry profiles one T cell receptor beta chain with its context. This entry comes from a study of blood T cell repertoires in COVID-19. Assay used: immunoSEQ multiplex PCR; TCRdb lists only in-frame clones, some missing. Of 200,000 to 250,000 clones in the sample, 70% to 90% were seen once. The CDR3 runs 15 residues. In germline, CDR1 is LNHDA, CDR2 SQIVND (reference sequence). V was clipped by 11 bases and J by 8 bases; unmatched bases: 17. The source of this sequence is a man in his fifties with acute or convalescent COVID-19. Source material: peripheral blood. The genes are TRBV19 and TRBJ2-1; 8 bases match TRBD2. Here the CDR3 DNA reads TGTGCCTCCGTCGGACTAGCCTCCGGTGCCGATGAGCAGTTCTTC. Translation: CASVGLASGADEQFF.